This T cell receptor beta chain emerged from a study of OX40 agonist ivuxolimab in advanced cancers. About this clone itself: The target antigen is unknown.

Study results and caveats: At 0.1 to 3.0 mg/kg, clonal expansion of CD4+ and CD8+ blood T cells had occurred by week 6. Among T cells, CD8+ cells averaged more expanded clones than CD4+ cells.

Assay: immunoSEQ multiplex PCR; the TCRdb copy retains only in-frame clones and omits some. This table has around 64,000 clones, approximately 84% appearing once. The V and J ends lost 4 bases and 0 bases respectively, with 14 bases between them. CDR3 length: 16 amino acids. CDR1 is SGHRS, CDR2 YFSETQ, per germline. The V and J genes are TRBV5-1 and TRBJ1-3; D is possibly TRBD1 (5 bases). Specimen: CD4+ or CD8+ T cells sorted from blood, collected in a trial of the OX40 agonist ivuxolimab. The receptor was isolated from an adult with an advanced solid tumor such as melanoma, head and neck, liver or kidney cancer. The CDR3: CASSKGLQSSGNTIYF. CDR3 bases: TGCGCCAGCAGCAAGGGACTTCAGAGCTCTGGAAACACCATATATTTT.